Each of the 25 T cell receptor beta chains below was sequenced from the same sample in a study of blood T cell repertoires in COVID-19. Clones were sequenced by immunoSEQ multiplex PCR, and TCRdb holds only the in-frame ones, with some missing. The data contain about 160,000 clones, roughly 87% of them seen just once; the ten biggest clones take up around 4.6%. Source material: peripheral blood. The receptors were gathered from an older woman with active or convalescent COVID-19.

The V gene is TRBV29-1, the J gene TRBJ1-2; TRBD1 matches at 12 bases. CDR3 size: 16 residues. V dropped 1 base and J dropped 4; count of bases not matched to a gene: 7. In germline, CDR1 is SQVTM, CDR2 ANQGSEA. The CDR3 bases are TGCAGCGTTGAAGGGGGGACAGGGGGCGGCGGCTATGGCTACACCTTC. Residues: CSVEGGTGGGGYGYTF.

The CDR3 DNA reads TGCAGCGTACAGGCCTCCCTGAACACTGAAGCTTTCTTT. Translated, it gives CSVQASLNTEAFF. The rearrangement uses TRBV29-1 and TRBJ1-1; D possibly corresponds to TRBD1 (5 bases). The germline V and J ends were trimmed by 6 bases and 0 bases, with 11 bases remaining between them. This CDR3 region has 13 residues. The germline CDR1 and CDR2 sequences are SQVTM and ANQGSEA.

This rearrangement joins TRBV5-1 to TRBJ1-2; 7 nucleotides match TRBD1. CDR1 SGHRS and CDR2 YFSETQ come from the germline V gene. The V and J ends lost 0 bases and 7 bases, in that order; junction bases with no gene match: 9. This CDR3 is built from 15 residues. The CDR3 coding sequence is TGCGCCAGCAGCTTGGCCGGGAAGGGGGCAAGTGGCTACACCTTC. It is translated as CASSLAGKGASGYTF.

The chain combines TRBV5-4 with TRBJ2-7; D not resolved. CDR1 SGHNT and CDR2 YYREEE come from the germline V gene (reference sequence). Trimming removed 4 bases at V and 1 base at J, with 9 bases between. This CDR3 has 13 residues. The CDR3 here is CASSPVVSYEQYF. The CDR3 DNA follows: TGTGCCAGCAGCCCGGTGGTTTCCTACGAGCAGTACTTC. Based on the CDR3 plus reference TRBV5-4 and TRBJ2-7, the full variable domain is ETGVTQSPTHLIKTRGQQVTLRCSSQSGHNTVSWYQQALGQGPQFIFQYYREEENGRGNFPPRFSGLQFPNYSSELNVNALELDDSALYLCASSPVVSYEQYFGPGTRLTVT.

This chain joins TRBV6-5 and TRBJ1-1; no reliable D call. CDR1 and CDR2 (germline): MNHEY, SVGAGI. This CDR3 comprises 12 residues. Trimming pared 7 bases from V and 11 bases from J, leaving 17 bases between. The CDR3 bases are TGTGCCAGCACTCCGAGCCTGACTTTCGCTTTCTTT. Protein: CASTPSLTFAFF.

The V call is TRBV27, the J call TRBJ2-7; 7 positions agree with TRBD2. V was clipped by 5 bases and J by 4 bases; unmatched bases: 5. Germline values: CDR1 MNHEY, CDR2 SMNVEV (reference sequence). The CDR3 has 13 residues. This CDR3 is CASSHGLGYEQYF. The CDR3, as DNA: TGTGCCAGCAGTCACGGACTAGGTTACGAGCAGTACTTC.

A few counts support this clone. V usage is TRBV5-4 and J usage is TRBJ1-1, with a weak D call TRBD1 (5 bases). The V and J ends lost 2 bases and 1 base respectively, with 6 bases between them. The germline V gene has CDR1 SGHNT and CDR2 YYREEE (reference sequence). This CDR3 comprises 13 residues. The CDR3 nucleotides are TGTGCCAGCAGCTTCCAGGGGAACACTGAAGCTTTCTTT. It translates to CASSFQGNTEAFF.

CDR3 sequence: CASSSPGLAGGETQYF. The CDR3 DNA is TGTGCCAGCAGCTCCCCGGGACTAGCGGGGGGAGAGACCCAGTACTTC. V and J are TRBV11-2 and TRBJ2-5; the match to TRBD2 covers 15 bases. This CDR3 has 16 residues. The V segment lost 4 bases and the J segment 4 bases; nucleotides outside the gene matches: 4. Germline V gene lookup returns CDR1 SGHAT and CDR2 FQNNGV. The entire variable domain, with the rest obtained from reference TRBV11-2 and TRBJ2-5, is as follows: EAGVAQSPRYKIIEKRQSVAFWCNPISGHATLYWYQQILGQGPKLLIQFQNNGVVDDSQLPKDRFSAERLKGVDSTLKIQPAKLEDSAVYLCASSSPGLAGGETQYFGPGTRLLVL.

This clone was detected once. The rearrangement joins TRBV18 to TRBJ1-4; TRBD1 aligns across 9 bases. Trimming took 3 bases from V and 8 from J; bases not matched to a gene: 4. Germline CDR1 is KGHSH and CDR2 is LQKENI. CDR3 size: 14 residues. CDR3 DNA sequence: TGTGCCAGCTCACCGGGACAGGGACGCGAAAAACTGTTTTTT. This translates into CASSPGQGREKLFF.

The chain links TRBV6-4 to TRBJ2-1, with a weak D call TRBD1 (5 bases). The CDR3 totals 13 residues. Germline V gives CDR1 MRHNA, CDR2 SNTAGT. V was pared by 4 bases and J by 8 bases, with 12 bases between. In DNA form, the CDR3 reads TGTGCCAGCAGTGTCTATCAGGGCGATGAGCAGTTCTTC. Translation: CASSVYQGDEQFF.

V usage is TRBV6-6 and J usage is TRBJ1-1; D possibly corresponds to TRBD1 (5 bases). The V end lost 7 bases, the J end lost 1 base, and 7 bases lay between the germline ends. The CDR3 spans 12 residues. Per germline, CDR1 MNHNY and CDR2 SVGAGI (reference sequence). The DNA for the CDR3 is TGTGCCAGCAACCAGGGGAACACTGAAGCTTTCTTT. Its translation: CASNQGNTEAFF.

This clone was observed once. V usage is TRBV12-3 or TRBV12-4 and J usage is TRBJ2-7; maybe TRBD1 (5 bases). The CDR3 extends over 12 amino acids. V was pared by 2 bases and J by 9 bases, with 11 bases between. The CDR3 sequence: CASSLKGAGQYF. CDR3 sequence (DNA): TGTGCCAGCAGTTTAAAAGGGGCCGGGCAGTACTTC.

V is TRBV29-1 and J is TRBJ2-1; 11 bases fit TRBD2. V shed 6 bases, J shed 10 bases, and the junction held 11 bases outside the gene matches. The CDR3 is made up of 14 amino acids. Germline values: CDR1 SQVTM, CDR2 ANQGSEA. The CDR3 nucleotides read TGCAGCGTCATCCTAGCGGGGGGCCGTGTCGAGCAGTTCTTC. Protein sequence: CSVILAGGRVEQFF.

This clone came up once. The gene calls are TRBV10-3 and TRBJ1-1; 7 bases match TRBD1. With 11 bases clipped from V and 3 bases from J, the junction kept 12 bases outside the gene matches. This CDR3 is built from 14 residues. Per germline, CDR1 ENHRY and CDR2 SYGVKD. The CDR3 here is CASRETGSDTEAFF. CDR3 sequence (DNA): TGTGCCTCCAGAGAGACAGGGTCAGACACTGAAGCTTTCTTT.

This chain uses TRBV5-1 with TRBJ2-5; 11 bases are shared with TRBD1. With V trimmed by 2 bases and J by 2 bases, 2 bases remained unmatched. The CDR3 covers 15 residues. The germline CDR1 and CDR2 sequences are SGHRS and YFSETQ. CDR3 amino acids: CASSFRDRGQETQYF. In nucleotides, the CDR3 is TGCGCCAGCAGCTTCCGGGACAGGGGGCAAGAGACCCAGTACTTC.

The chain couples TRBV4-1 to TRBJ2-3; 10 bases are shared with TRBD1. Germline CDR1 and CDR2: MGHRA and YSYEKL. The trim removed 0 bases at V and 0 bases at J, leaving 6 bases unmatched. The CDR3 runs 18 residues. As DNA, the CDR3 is TGCGCCAGCAGCCAAGATCGCGGGACAGGGGATAGCACAGATACGCAGTATTTT. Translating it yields CASSQDRGTGDSTDTQYF.

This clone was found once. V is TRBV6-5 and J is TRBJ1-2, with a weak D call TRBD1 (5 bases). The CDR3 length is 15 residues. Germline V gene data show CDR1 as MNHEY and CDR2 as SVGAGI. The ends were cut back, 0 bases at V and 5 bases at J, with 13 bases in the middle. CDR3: CASSYSFLGEYGYTF. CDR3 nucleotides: TGTGCCAGCAGTTACTCTTTCTTAGGGGAATATGGCTACACCTTC.

This CDR3 is CASSQDPRGGDQPQHF. The CDR3 DNA follows: TGCGCCAGCAGCCAAGATCCCAGGGGCGGCGATCAGCCCCAGCATTTT. V gene TRBV4-1 combines with J gene TRBJ1-5; tentative D call: TRBD1 (6 bases). V shed 0 bases and J shed 5 bases, with 14 bases lying between them. The CDR3 runs 16 residues. Germline V lookup: CDR1 MGHRA, CDR2 YSYEKL.

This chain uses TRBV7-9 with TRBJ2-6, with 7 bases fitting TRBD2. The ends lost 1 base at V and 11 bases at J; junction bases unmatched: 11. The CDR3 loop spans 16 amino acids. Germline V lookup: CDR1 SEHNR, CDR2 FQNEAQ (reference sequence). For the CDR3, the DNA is TGTGCCAGCAGCTTAGTAGCGGGCCCAGGGTCGTACGTCCTGACTTTC. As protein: CASSLVAGPGSYVLTF.

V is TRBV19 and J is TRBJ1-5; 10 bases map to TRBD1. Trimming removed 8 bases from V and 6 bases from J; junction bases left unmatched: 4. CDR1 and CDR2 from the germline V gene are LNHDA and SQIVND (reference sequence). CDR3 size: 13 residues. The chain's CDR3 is CASQDRGTQPQHF. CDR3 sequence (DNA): TGTGCCAGTCAGGACAGGGGGACTCAGCCCCAGCATTTT.

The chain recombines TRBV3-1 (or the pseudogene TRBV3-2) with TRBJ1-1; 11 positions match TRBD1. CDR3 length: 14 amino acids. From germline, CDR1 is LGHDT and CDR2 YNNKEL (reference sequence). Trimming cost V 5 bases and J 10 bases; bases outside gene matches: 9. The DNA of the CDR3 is TGTGCCAGCAGCGCCCGGACAGGGGGCGGGGTAGCTTTCTTT. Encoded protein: CASSARTGGGVAFF.

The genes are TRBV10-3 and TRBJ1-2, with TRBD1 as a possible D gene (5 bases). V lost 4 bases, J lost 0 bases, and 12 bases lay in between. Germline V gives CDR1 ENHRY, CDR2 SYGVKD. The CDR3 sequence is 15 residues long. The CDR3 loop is CAISVTTASNYGYTF. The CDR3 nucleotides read TGTGCCATCAGTGTCACGACAGCTTCTAACTATGGCTACACCTTC.

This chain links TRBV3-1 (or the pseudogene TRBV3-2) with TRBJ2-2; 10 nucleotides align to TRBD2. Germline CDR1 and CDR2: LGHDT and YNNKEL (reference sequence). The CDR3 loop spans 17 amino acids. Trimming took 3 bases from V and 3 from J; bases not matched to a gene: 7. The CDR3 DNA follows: TGTGCCAGCAGCCAGCCTATAGCGGGGGGACACACCGGGGAGCTGTTTTTT. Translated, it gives CASSQPIAGGHTGELFF.

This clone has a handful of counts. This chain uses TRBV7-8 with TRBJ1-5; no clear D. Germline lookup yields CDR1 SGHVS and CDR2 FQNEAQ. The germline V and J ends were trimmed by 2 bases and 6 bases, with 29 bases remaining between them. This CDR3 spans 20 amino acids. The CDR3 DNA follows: TGTGCCAGCAGCTTATTGGTGATGAAAAACCCCTCTCCGAGGAGTCAGCCCCAGCATTTT. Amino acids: CASSLLVMKNPSPRSQPQHF.

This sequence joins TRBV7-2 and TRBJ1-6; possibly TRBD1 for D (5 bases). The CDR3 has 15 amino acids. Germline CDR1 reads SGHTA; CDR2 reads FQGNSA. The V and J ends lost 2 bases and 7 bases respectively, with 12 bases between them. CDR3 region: CASSLQGANNSPLHF. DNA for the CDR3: TGTGCCAGCAGCTTACAAGGGGCGAACAATTCACCCCTCCACTTT.